The 6 T cell receptor beta chains below were found in one sample sequenced in a study of T cell repertoires in cytomegalovirus infection. One entry per CDR3 protein, called by TCRdb with MiXCR from the reads. The sample includes 400,000 to 550,000 distinct CDR3 sequences, about 11% of them seen just once. The sequenced sample was PBMCs. These receptors came from a human donor in good health (CMV status not recorded). Some clones in this sample may be carry-over from other donors' samples.

This sequence joins TRBV18 and TRBJ2-5; tentatively, D is TRBD2 (5 bases). V gave up 4 bases and J gave up 1 base, with 16 bases separating them. The germline gives CDR1 KGHSH, CDR2 LQKENI. CDR3 length equals 16 residues. CDR3 bases: TGTGCCAGCTCACATAAGACTATCGGCGGCCAAGAGACCCAGTACTTC. The encoded protein is CASSHKTIGGQETQYF.

This clonotype has a count of ten or more. The chain recombines TRBV28 with TRBJ2-2; D gene ambiguous. V lost 0 bases and J 1 base, leaving 6 bases between the germline ends. CDR1 MDHEN and CDR2 SYDVKM come from the germline V gene. The CDR3 runs 15 residues. The CDR3 is CASSLWTENTGELFF. DNA for the CDR3: TGTGCCAGCAGTTTATGGACTGAGAACACCGGGGAGCTGTTTTTT.

This clonotype was picked up many times. The chain carries TRBV7-2 and TRBJ1-5, with D perhaps TRBD1 (6 bases). Germline V gives CDR1 SGHTA, CDR2 FQGNSA. Trimming stripped 3 bases from V and 4 bases from J, with 7 bases between. This CDR3 contains 13 residues. CDR3 in amino acids: CASSFDRNQPQHF. Written as DNA, the CDR3 is TGTGCCAGCAGCTTCGACAGGAATCAGCCCCAGCATTTT.

This clonotype appeared a few times. This chain connects TRBV12-3 or TRBV12-4 to TRBJ1-5; 7 bases map to TRBD1. The trim removed 3 bases at V and 0 bases at J, leaving 8 bases unmatched. The CDR3 covers 17 residues. Here the CDR3 DNA reads TGTGCCAGCAGTTTCAGCTGGACAGGAAATAGCAATCAGCCCCAGCATTTT. It yields the protein CASSFSWTGNSNQPQHF.

The rearrangement uses TRBV18 and TRBJ2-7; 12 bases are shared with TRBD1. V lost 9 bases and J lost 4; bases outside the gene matches: 7. CDR1 and CDR2 (germline): KGHSH, LQKENI. The CDR3 spans 14 residues. DNA for the CDR3: TGTGCCAGTACCCGGGACAGGGGGCTTTACGAGCAGTACTTC. Its protein product is CASTRDRGLYEQYF.

This clonotype was seen repeatedly, ten times or more. The V gene is TRBV7-8, the J gene TRBJ1-3, with 8 positions matching TRBD1. CDR1 is SGHVS, CDR2 FQNEAQ, per germline. CDR3 size: 16 residues. V lost 1 base, J lost 2 bases, and 4 bases stayed unmatched. The CDR3 is CASSLDWGQAGNTIYF. In DNA, the CDR3 is TGTGCCAGCAGCTTAGATTGGGGACAGGCTGGAAACACCATATATTTT.